This TCR beta chain was sequenced during a study of monozygotic twins with cystic fibrosis (dated by TCRdb to the early 2020s). Study-level background: Barcoded libraries were prepared with approximately 16 PCR cycles from roughly 3 micrograms of fragmented DNA. The study compared TCR beta repertoires within and between 16 monozygotic twin pairs with cystic fibrosis to assess genetic influence on V and J gene usage. Ten female and six male twin pairs, aged about 2.0 to 36.4 years (median roughly 8.4 years) and mostly children and adolescents, were included in the cohort. On the day blood was drawn, the twins' weight-for-height and FEVPerc (FEV1 disease centile) were ranked against those of the 950 to 1,200 cohort participants. Data for three of the twin pairs had previously been reported in another context.

As concerns this clone: Which antigen it targets is not known. No much larger clonotype is one base removed from it; base qualities were not supplied.

Including cysteine and phenylalanine, the CDR3 has 14 amino acids. Only the CDR3 part of the read is kept: 42 bases, read in frame from the first base. The V and J ends are trimmed by 4 bases and 4 bases, leaving 13 bases between them. CDR1 and CDR2 (SGHDN, FVKESK) derive from the germline V gene. What the authors observed across the whole study: Simpson clonality was generally low (median approximately 0.009), which suggests a naive-dominated repertoire, and clonality was higher in the most severely affected patients. Nucleotide-identical clonotype sharing was significantly higher within monozygotic CF twin pairs than between unrelated CF individuals (P = 0.000026, Mann-Whitney). V gene usage was most similar to the co-twin in 13 of 16 pairs, and J usage was most similar to the co-twin in 8 of 16 pairs, which suggests genetic constraints. Only a small cohort was studied, and no association of shared CDR3 numbers with age, concordance or disease severity was found.

TCR beta CDR3 regions were amplified by multiplex PCR with the immunoSEQ immune profiling system according to the manufacturer's instructions. An Illumina NextSeq system was used to carry out the sequencing. In the original analysis: The immunoSEQ Analyzer platform handled processing of the sequence data, and clonality was calculated by taking the square root of Simpson's index of productive rearrangements. Jensen-Shannon distance served as the measure of similarity in V and J usage, while OLGA was used to compute CDR3 generation probabilities. Shared CDR3 sequences were searched in the immuneACCESS database (August 2020) and in VDJdb (December 2020). TCRdb holds this immuneACCESS table with in-frame rearrangements only. Some clones are missing; in checked studies, unresolved V genes explain under half, and the rest has no known cause. The V and J calls and clone size were taken over from that table, and D and trimming were inferred from the DNA. The sample includes around 34,000 clones, with 80% to 95% observed a single time. Roughly 0.89% of the sample is in the top ten clones.

The twin pairs came from the European Cystic Fibrosis Twin and Sibling Study Cohort, a cohort that recruited patients from 158 CF clinics across 14 European countries. Zygosity and CFTR genotype were confirmed in-house, and zygosity was tested by multiplex PCR of nine short tandem repeat loci. Peripheral blood was taken from each twin, and clinical parameters were recorded on the day of blood sampling. Genomic DNA was isolated from peripheral blood cells with phenol/chloroform and kept in TE buffer at 4 degrees C. Sequenced material: blood. The chain is encoded by TRBV14 joined to TRBJ1-1, with the D segment identity uncertain. The receptor's source is a girl aged 2-10 years with cystic fibrosis. The DNA is as follows: TGTGCCAGCAGCCCAGAGGACGGATTCACTGAAGCTTTCTTT. Translated, this gives CASSPEDGFTEAFF.